This T cell receptor beta chain was retrieved from a study of blood T cell repertoires in COVID-19. Sequencing was performed with immunoSEQ multiplex PCR; in TCRdb, only in-frame clones are kept and a portion is missing. The sample lists 150,000 or so clones, 80% to 90% occurring once. Per the germline V gene, CDR1 is SQVTM and CDR2 is ANQGSEA. V was clipped by 3 bases and J by 6 bases, with 13 bases between them. The length of the CDR3 is 13 residues. The TCR was taken from a woman aged 40 to 55 with acute or convalescent COVID-19. Sequencing used peripheral blood. The rearrangement uses TRBV29-1 and TRBJ2-3; D is uncertain. DNA of the CDR3: TGCAGCGTTGACAGCGCATTAACGGATACGCAGTATTTT. This gives the protein CSVDSALTDTQYF.